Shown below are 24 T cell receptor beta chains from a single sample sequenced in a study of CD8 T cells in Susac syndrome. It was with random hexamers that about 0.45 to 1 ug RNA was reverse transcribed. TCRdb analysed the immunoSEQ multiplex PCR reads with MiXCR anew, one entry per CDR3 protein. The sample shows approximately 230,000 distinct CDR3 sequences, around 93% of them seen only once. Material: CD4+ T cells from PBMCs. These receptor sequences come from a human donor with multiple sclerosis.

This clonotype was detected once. CDR3 sequence reads: CACAVTAGELFF. CDR3 sequence (DNA): TGTGCCTGTGCAGTGACGGCCGGGGAGCTGTTTTTT. The gene calls are TRBV30 and TRBJ2-2; D is undetermined. CDR3 length: 12 amino acids. Germline values: CDR1 GTSNPN, CDR2 SVGIG (reference sequence). V lost 6 bases, J lost 6 bases, and 11 bases lay in between.

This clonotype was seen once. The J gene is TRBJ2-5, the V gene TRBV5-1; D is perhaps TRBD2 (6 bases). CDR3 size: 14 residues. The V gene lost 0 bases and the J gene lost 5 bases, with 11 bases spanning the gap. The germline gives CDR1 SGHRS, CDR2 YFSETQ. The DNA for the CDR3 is TGCGCCAGCAGCTTGGGGGGGACTTTCGAGACCCAGTACTTC. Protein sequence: CASSLGGTFETQYF. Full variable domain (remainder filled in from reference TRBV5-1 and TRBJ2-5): KAGVTQTPRYLIKTRGQQVTLSCSPISGHRSVSWYQQTPGQGLQFLFEYFSETQRNKGNFPGRFSGRQFSNSRSEMNVSTLELGDSALYLCASSLGGTFETQYFGPGTRLLVL.

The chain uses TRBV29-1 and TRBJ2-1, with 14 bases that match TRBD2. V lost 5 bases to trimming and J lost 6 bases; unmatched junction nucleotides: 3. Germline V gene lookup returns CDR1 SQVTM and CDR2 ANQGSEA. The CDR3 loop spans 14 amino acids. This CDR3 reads CSVQTSGRANEQFF. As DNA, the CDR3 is TGCAGCGTTCAGACTAGCGGGAGGGCCAATGAGCAGTTCTTC.

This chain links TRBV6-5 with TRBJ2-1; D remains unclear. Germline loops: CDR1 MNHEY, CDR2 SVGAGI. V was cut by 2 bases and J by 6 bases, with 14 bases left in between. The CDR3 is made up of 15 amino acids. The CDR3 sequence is CASSYAREAGNEQFF. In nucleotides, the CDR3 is TGTGCCAGCAGTTACGCGCGTGAGGCCGGCAATGAGCAGTTCTTC.

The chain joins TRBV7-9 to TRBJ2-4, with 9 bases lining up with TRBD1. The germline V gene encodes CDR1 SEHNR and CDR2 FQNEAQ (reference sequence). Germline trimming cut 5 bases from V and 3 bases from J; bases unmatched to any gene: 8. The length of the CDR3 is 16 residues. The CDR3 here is CASSPTDRGVKNIQYF. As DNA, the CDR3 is TGTGCCAGCAGCCCGACGGACAGGGGTGTCAAAAACATTCAGTACTTC. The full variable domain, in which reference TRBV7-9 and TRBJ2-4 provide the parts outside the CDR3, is DTGVSQNPRHKITKRGQNVTFRCDPISEHNRLYWYRQTLGQGPEFLTYFQNEAQLEKSRLLSDRFSAERPKGSFSTLEIQRTEQGDSAMYLCASSPTDRGVKNIQYFGAGTRLSVL.

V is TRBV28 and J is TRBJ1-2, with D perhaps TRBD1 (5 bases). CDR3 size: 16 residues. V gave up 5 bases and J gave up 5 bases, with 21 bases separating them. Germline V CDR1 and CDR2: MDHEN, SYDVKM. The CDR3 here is CASSPVSGIFGYGYTF. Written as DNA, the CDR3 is TGTGCCAGCAGTCCCGTATCAGGGATTTTTGGGTATGGCTACACCTTC.

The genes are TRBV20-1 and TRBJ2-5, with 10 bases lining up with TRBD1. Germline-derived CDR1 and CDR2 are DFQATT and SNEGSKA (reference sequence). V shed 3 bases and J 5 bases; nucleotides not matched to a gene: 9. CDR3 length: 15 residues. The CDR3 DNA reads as TGCAGTGCTAGCCTACCGGGACAGGGGTTGGAGACCCAGTACTTC. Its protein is CSASLPGQGLETQYF.

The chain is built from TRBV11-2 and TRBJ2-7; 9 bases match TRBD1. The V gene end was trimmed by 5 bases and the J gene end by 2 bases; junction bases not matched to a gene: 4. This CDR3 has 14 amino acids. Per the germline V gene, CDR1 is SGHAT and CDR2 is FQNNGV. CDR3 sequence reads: CASSRDRAAYEQYF. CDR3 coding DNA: TGTGCCAGCAGCCGGGACAGGGCCGCCTACGAGCAGTACTTC.

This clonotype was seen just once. CDR3 nucleotide sequence: TGTGCCGTGCAGCGGGGGCTGGCTGGGGCCAACGTCCTGACTTTC. This translates into CAVQRGLAGANVLTF. The chain links TRBV7-9 to TRBJ2-6; TRBD2 agrees at 8 bases. The junction had 8 bases not matched to a gene; V was cut back by 11 bases and J by 2 bases. The V gene's germline CDR1 is SEHNR and CDR2 FQNEAQ (reference sequence). The CDR3 contains 15 residues. Supplemented by reference TRBV7-9 and TRBJ2-6, the full variable domain reads DTGVSQNPRHKITKRGQNVTFRCDPISEHNRLYWYRQTLGQGPEFLTYFQNEAQLEKSRLLSDRFSAERPKGSFSTLEIQRTEQGDSAMYLCAVQRGLAGANVLTFGAGSRLTVL.

As DNA, the CDR3 is TGCAGTGCTAGAGAGCTGGGACCAAAGGCGTACCAAGAGACCCAGTACTTC. This gives the protein CSARELGPKAYQETQYF. The rearrangement joins TRBV20-1 to TRBJ2-5; D is perhaps TRBD1 or TRBD2 (5 bases each). The germline V gene encodes CDR1 DFQATT and CDR2 SNEGSKA (reference sequence). This CDR3 has 17 residues. The V and J ends lost 0 bases and 0 bases respectively, with 17 bases between them.

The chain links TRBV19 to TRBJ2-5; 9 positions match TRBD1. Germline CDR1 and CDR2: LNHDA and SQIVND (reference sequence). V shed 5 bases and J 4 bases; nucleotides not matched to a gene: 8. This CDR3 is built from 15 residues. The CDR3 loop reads CASSLLQGAGETQYF. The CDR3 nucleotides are TGTGCCAGTAGTCTGTTACAGGGGGCTGGAGAGACCCAGTACTTC.

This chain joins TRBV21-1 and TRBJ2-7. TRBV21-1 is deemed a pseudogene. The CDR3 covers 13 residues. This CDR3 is CASSKAVRSEQYF. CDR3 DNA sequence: TGTGCCAGCAGCAAAGCCGTCCGCTCCGAGCAGTACTTC.

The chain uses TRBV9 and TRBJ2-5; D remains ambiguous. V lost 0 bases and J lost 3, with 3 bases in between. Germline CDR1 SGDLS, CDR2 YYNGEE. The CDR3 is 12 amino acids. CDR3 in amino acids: CASSVGEETQYF. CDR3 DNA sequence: TGTGCCAGCAGCGTAGGGGAAGAGACCCAGTACTTC.

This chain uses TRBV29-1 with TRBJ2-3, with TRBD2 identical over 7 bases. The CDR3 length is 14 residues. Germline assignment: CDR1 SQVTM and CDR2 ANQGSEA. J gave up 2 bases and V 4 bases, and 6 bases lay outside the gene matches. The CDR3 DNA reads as TGCAGCGTTGTTACGGGGAGGGCCACAGATACGCAGTATTTT. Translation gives CSVVTGRATDTQYF.

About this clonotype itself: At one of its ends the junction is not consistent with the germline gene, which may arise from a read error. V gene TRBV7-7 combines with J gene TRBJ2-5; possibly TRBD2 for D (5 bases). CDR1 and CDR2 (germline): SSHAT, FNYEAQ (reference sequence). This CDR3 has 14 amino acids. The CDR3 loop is CASSSGVQQETQYF. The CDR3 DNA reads TGTGCTAGCAGCTCCGGGGTCCAGCAAGAGACCCAGTACTTC.

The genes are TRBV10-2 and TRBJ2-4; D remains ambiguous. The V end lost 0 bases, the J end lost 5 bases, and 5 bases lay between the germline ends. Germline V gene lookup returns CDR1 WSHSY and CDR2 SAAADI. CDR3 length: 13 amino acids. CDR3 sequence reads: CASSESYENIQYF. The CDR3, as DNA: TGCGCCAGCAGTGAGTCTTATGAAAACATTCAGTACTTC.

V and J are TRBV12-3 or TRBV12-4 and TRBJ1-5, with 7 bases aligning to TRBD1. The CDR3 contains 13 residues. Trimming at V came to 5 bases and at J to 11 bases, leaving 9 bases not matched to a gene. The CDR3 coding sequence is TGTGCCAGCAGTGGACAGGCTTCCTCGGCCCAGCATTTT. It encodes CASSGQASSAQHF.

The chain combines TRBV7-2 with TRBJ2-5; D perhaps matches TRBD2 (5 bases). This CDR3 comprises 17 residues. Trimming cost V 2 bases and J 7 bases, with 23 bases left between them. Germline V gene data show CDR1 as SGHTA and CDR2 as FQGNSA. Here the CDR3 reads CASSLIPAGSLMGTQYF. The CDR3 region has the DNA TGTGCCAGCAGCTTAATCCCTGCGGGTAGTTTAATGGGGACCCAGTACTTC.

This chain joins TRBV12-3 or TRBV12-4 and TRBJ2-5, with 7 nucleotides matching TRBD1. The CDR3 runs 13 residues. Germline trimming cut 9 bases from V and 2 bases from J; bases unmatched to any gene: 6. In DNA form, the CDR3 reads TGTGCCAGGGGGACAGCCAAACAAGAGACCCAGTACTTC. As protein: CARGTAKQETQYF.

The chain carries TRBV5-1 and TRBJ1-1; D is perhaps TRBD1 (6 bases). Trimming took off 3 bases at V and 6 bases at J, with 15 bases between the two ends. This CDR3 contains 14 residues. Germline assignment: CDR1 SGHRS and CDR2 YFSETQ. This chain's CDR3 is CASSSGQNRAEAFF. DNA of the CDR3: TGCGCCAGCAGCTCCGGACAGAATCGCGCTGAAGCTTTCTTT. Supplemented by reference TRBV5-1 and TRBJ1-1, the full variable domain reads KAGVTQTPRYLIKTRGQQVTLSCSPISGHRSVSWYQQTPGQGLQFLFEYFSETQRNKGNFPGRFSGRQFSNSRSEMNVSTLELGDSALYLCASSSGQNRAEAFFGQGTRLTVV.

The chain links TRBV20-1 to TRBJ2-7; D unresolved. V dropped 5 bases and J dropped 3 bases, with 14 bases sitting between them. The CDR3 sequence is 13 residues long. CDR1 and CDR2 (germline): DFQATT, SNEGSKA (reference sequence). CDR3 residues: CSACRRTIYEQYV. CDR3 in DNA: TGCAGTGCTTGCCGGCGGACGATCTACGAGCAGTACGTC.

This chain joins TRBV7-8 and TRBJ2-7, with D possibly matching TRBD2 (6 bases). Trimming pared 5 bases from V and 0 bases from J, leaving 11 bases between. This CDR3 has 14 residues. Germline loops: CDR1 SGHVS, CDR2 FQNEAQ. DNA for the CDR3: TGTGCCAGCAGCCGCGGGGCCAGCTCCTACGAGCAGTACGTC. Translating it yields CASSRGASSYEQYV.

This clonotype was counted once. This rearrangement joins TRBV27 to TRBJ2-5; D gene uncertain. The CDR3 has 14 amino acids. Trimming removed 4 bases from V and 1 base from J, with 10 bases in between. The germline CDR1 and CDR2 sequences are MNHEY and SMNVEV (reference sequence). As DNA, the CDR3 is TGTGCCAGCAGTTCCCCAATGCGCCAAGAGACCCAGTACTTC. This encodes CASSSPMRQETQYF.

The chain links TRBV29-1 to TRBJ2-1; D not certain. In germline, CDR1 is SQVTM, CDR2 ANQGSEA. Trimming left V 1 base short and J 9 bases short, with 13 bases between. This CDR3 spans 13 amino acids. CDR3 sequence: CSVEGAADTEQFF. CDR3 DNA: TGCAGCGTTGAAGGCGCTGCGGATACTGAGCAGTTCTTC.